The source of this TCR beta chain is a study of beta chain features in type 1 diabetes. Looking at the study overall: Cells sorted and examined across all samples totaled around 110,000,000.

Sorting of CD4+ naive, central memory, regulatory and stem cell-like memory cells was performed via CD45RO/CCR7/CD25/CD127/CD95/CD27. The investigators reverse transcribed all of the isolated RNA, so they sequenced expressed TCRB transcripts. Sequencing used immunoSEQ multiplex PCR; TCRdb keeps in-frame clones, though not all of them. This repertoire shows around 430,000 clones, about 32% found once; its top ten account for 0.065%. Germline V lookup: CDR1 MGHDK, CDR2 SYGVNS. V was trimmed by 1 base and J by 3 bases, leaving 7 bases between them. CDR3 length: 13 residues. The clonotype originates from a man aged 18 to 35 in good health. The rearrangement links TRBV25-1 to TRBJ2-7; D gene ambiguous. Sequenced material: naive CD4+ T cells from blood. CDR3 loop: CASSEWGGYEQYF. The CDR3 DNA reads TGTGCCAGCAGTGAATGGGGTGGCTACGAGCAGTACTTC.